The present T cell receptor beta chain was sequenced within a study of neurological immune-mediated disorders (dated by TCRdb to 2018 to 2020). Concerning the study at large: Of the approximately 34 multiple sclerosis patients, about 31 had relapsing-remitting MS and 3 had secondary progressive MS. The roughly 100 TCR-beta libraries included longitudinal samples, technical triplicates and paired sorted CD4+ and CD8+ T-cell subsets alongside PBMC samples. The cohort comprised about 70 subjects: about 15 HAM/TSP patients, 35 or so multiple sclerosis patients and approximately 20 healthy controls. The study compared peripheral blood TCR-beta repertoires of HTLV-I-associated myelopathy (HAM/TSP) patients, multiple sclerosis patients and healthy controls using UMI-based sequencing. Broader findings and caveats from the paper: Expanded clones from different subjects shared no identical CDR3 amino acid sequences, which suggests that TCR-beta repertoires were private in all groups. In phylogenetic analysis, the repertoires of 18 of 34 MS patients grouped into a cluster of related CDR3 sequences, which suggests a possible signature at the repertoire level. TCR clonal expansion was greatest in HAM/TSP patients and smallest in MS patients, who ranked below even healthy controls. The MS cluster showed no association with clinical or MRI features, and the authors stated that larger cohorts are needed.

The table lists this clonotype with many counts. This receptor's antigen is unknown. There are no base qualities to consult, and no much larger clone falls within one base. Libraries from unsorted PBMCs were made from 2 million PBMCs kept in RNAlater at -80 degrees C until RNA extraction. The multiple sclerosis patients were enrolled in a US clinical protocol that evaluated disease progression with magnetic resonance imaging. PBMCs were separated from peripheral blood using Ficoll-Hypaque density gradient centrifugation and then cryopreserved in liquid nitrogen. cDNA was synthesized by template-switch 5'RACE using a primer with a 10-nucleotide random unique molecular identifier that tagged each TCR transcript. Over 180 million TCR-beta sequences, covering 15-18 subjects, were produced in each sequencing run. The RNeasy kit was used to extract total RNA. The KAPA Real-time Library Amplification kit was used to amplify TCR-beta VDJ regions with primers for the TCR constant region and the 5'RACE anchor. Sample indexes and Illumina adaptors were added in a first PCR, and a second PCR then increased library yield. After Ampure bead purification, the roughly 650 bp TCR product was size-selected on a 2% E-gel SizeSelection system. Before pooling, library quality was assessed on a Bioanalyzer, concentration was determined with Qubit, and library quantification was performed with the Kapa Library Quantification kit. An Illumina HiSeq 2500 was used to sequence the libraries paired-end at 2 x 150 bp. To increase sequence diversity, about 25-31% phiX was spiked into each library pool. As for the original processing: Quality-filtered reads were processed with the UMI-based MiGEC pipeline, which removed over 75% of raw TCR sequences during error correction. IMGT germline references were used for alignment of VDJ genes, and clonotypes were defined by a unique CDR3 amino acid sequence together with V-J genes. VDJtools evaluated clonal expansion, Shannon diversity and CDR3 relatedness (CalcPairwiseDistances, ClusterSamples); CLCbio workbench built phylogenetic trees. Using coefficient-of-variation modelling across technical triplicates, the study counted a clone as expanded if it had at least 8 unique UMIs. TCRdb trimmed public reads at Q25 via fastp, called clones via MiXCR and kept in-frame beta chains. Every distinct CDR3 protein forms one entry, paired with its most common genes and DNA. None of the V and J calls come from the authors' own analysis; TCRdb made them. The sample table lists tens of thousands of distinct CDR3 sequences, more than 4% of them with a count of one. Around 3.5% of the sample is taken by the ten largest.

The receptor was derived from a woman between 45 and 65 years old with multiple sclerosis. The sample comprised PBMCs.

The nucleotides read TGCGCCAGCAGCGTTGAAGCCGGGTCAACCTACGAGCAGTACTTC. This gives the protein CASSVEAGSTYEQYF. The V and J segments used are TRBV5-1 and TRBJ2-7; the D segment cannot be called with confidence. V is pared back by 4 bases and J by 2 bases, with 16 bases lying between the germline termini. The CDR3 covers 15 residues, taking in both the cysteine and the phenylalanine. Here the CDR3 DNA is all that survives: 45 bases in frame from base 1. CDR1 and CDR2, looked up from the germline V gene, are SGHRS and YFSETQ.